The 17 T cell receptor beta chains below were found in one sample sequenced in a study of response to subunit inactivated influenza vaccine. TCRdb redid the calling of the RT-PCR reads with MiXCR, one entry per CDR3 protein. The sample lists around 490,000 distinct CDR3 sequences, around 8% seen once, with 10% to 15% in the top ten. Sample: PBMCs from blood, taken about 23 months after vaccination. The receptors here all came from a man in his fifties or sixties who received an inactivated influenza vaccine.

This clonotype has only a few counts. The chain carries TRBV7-9 and TRBJ2-5, with 7 bases matching TRBD2. The CDR3 is 16 residues long. Germline V CDR1 and CDR2: SEHNR, FQNEAQ (reference sequence). V gave up 5 bases and J gave up 1 base; unmatched junction bases: 10. The CDR3 DNA is TGTGCCAGCAGCACCCGGGACTACCGACTCCAAGAGACCCAGTACTTC. Translated, it gives CASSTRDYRLQETQYF.

This clonotype has just a few counts. The chain joins TRBV12-3 or TRBV12-4 to TRBJ2-7; D uncertain. This CDR3 has 15 amino acids. V lost 3 bases and J 4 bases, leaving 16 bases between the germline ends. CDR3 loop: CASSFGPSMGYEQYF. The DNA of the CDR3 is TGTGCCAGCAGTTTCGGACCCTCTATGGGGTACGAGCAGTACTTC.

About this clonotype: A read error may be the cause here, since a much bigger clone is one base away. V is TRBV21-1 and J is TRBJ2-5; TRBD1, as called in the table, went unchecked against the DNA. TRBV21-1 is termed a pseudogene. This CDR3 contains 16 residues. The CDR3 coding sequence is TGTGCCAGCAGCGGATTAAAACGGCGGGGGCAAGAGACCCAGTACTTC. Protein sequence: CASSGLKRRGQETQYF.

The chain employs TRBV6-2 or TRBV6-3 and TRBJ2-1, with 9 positions matching TRBD1. The germline gives CDR1 MNHEY, CDR2 SVGEGT. The CDR3 covers 13 residues. The junction had 6 bases not matched to a gene; V was cut back by 6 bases and J by 9 bases. DNA for the CDR3: TGTGCCAGCAGAGAAACAGGGGGCAGTGAGCAGTTCTTC. Its protein product is CASRETGGSEQFF.

The table lists this clonotype with many counts. A much larger clonotype is one base distant, so this may be a read error. The chain recombines TRBV12-3 or TRBV12-4 with TRBJ2-7, with D uncertain. The V end lost 5 bases, the J end lost 0 bases, and 5 bases lay between the germline ends. The CDR3 length is 12 residues. The CDR3 loop reads CASSATSYEQYF. The CDR3, as DNA: TGTGCCAGCAGTGCCACCTCCTACGAGCAGTACTTC.

This clonotype was recorded many times. The gene calls are TRBV5-6 and TRBJ2-5; TRBD2 matches 13 bases. CDR1 is SGHDT, CDR2 YYEEEE, per germline. This CDR3 is built from 16 residues. V lost 5 bases and J lost 9; bases outside the gene matches: 13. CDR3 protein: CASSFGLAGDRWAQYF. CDR3 coding DNA: TGTGCCAGCAGTTTTGGACTAGCGGGGGATAGATGGGCCCAGTACTTC.

The chain combines TRBV29-1 with TRBJ2-7; no clear D gene. The V gene lost 2 bases and the J gene lost 3 bases, with 14 bases spanning the gap. This CDR3 is built from 14 residues. CDR1 SQVTM and CDR2 ANQGSEA come from the germline V gene. CDR3 loop: CSVENGEVNYEQYF. The CDR3 DNA follows: TGCAGCGTTGAAAACGGAGAGGTAAACTACGAGCAGTACTTC.

V is TRBV11-2 and J is TRBJ2-3, with 7 bases identical to TRBD2. The CDR3 is made up of 12 amino acids. The trim removed 8 bases at V and 2 bases at J, leaving 1 base unmatched. Germline CDR1 reads SGHAT; CDR2 reads FQNNGV. The CDR3 sequence: CASRLATDTQYF. The DNA of the CDR3 is TGTGCCAGCCGACTAGCCACAGATACGCAGTATTTT.

This chain joins TRBV4-1 and TRBJ1-2, with a tentative D call TRBD1 (5 bases). The length of the CDR3 is 15 residues. Per the germline V gene, CDR1 is MGHRA and CDR2 is YSYEKL. Trimming removed 1 base at V and 4 bases at J, with 13 bases between. In DNA form, the CDR3 reads TGCGCCAGCAGCCAAGGGTTACAGGAGGTCTATGGCTACACCTTC. Amino acid sequence: CASSQGLQEVYGYTF.

The chain carries TRBV29-1 and TRBJ2-7; D assignment may be TRBD1 or TRBD2 (5 bases each). Trimming removed 2 bases from V and 0 bases from J, with 11 bases in between. The V gene's germline CDR1 is SQVTM and CDR2 ANQGSEA. The CDR3 extends over 14 amino acids. In DNA, the CDR3 is TGCAGCGTTGAATCCCGGGACGGCTCCTACGAGCAGTACTTC. Translation: CSVESRDGSYEQYF.

The chain combines TRBV7-9 with TRBJ1-1; D unclear. V shed 4 bases and J shed 6 bases, with 9 bases lying between them. This CDR3 spans 12 amino acids. Germline CDR1 is SEHNR and CDR2 is FQNEAQ (reference sequence). The CDR3 protein is CASSSDVAEAFF. The CDR3 nucleotides are TGTGCCAGCAGCTCGGACGTCGCTGAAGCTTTCTTT.

This clonotype was counted many times. This chain links TRBV6-2 or TRBV6-3 with TRBJ1-5; the match to TRBD1 covers 7 bases. V was pared by 7 bases and J by 4 bases, with 10 bases of the junction left unmatched. CDR3 length equals 15 residues. Germline CDR1 MNHEY, CDR2 SVGEGT. CDR3: CASKARQGSNQPQHF. The CDR3 DNA sequence: TGTGCCAGCAAAGCGAGACAGGGCTCAAATCAGCCCCAGCATTTT.

This clonotype turned up a few times. J is TRBJ1-5 and V is TRBV7-9; D is unclear. V was clipped by 4 bases and J by 2 bases, with 6 bases between them. The CDR3 is 13 residues long. Germline V lookup: CDR1 SEHNR, CDR2 FQNEAQ (reference sequence). The CDR3 sequence is CASSSAGNQPQHF. Here the CDR3 DNA reads TGTGCCAGCAGCTCTGCGGGCAATCAGCCCCAGCATTTT.

The sample holds many counts of this clonotype. The chain is built from TRBV7-9 and TRBJ2-6; possibly TRBD1 for D (5 bases). The CDR3 runs to 17 residues. V was clipped by 6 bases and J by 7 bases, with 22 bases between them. Per the germline V gene, CDR1 is SEHNR and CDR2 is FQNEAQ (reference sequence). CDR3 coding DNA: TGTGCCAGCAGAACCGGAGATTCCAGGGCAAGAGCCAACGTCCTGACTTTC. Its translation: CASRTGDSRARANVLTF.

This chain uses TRBV5-1 with TRBJ2-7, with TRBD1 identical over 9 bases. V gave up 1 base and J gave up 2 bases; unmatched junction bases: 7. The CDR3 runs to 16 residues. Looked up from germline, CDR1 is SGHRS and CDR2 is YFSETQ. The CDR3 sequence is CASSLRGGQGTYEQYF. The CDR3 DNA reads TGCGCCAGCAGCTTGAGGGGTGGACAGGGGACCTACGAGCAGTACTTC. Based on the CDR3 plus reference TRBV5-1 and TRBJ2-7, the full variable domain is KAGVTQTPRYLIKTRGQQVTLSCSPISGHRSVSWYQQTPGQGLQFLFEYFSETQRNKGNFPGRFSGRQFSNSRSEMNVSTLELGDSALYLCASSLRGGQGTYEQYFGPGTRLTVT.

This clonotype has a count of ten or more. V and J are TRBV28 and TRBJ1-1, with D tentatively TRBD1 (5 bases). V was shortened by 5 bases and J by 3 bases, with 19 bases between the two germline ends. The length of the CDR3 is 16 residues. Germline V lookup: CDR1 MDHEN, CDR2 SYDVKM. CDR3 nucleotide sequence: TGTGCCAGCAGTCCCATTCCAGGGCTGTCTCACACTGAAGCTTTCTTT. Its translation: CASSPIPGLSHTEAFF.

This chain uses TRBV5-1 with TRBJ2-3, with 8 positions matching TRBD1. Per the germline V gene, CDR1 is SGHRS and CDR2 is YFSETQ. Trimming removed 4 bases from V and 3 bases from J; junction bases left unmatched: 7. The CDR3 is 15 residues long. As DNA, the CDR3 is TGCGCCAGCAGCCAGGACAGGGCCGCAACAGATACGCAGTATTTT. Translation: CASSQDRAATDTQYF.